What follows describes a single T cell receptor beta chain. The antigen it recognizes is unknown. In total, roughly 670 healthy bone marrow donors made up the cohort. All cohort members were sampled while nominally healthy, although unrecorded immune exposures were likely present. The donor was CMV seropositive and was included in the group of 250 to 350 seropositive cohort members. A peripheral blood sample was collected from each donor, and TCR beta sequencing was performed on peripheral blood mononuclear cells. The Qiagen DNeasy Blood Extraction Kit was used to extract genomic DNA from the blood cell samples. The entry originates in a study of cytomegalovirus exposure and HLA in healthy donors (dated by TCRdb to 2017 to 2019). Regarding the complete study: According to an earlier analysis of 587 of the donors, about 179 million T cells yielded 117 million unique TCR beta sequences and about 300 Gb of sequence data. A later analysis re-examined previously published TCR beta repertoires from around 670 donors and added high-resolution HLA genotyping to investigate patterns of TCR occurrence. A later genetic analysis used genome-wide SNP genotypes for about 65% of the 666 donors, treating that subset as a discovery cohort. Of the roughly 400 genotyped donors, 65% to 90% fell in the genetic ancestry cluster associated with self-reported Caucasian donors. Along with the approximately 700-subject first cohort, a separate validation cohort of more than 90 different subjects was used. Among around 400 genotyped donors of the cohort, an average of around 240,000 unique TCR beta nucleotide sequences were sequenced per donor, around 18% of them non-productive. An earlier analysis of 587 of the donors applied high-throughput TCR beta sequencing to assess whether each TCR beta V gene segment acted as functional or pseudogenic. The study aimed to test whether signatures of past pathogen exposure could be identified by cataloging public T cell receptors. The study used immunosequencing to profile the T cell repertoires of 600 to 850 subjects and linked those repertoires to cytomegalovirus serostatus. Every repertoire in the discovery cohort had been generated on one and the same sequencing platform. The study combined high-throughput TCR immunosequencing, statistical association of individual TCRs with disease status, and machine learning to predict cytomegalovirus infection status. The number of donors typed differed by locus, with 629-630 for A, B, C, DRB1 and DQB1, about 500 for DQA1, 600 to 610 for DPA1, and around 430 for DPB1. Roughly 310 gigabases of sequencing data and approximately 84 million unique TCR sequences were included in an early release covering over 600 HLA-typed donors. Because of strong linkage in the cohort, five DR-DQ haplotypes were treated as single units for association and clustering. Donor age, sex, ethnicity and CMV serostatus were collected together with the repertoire data. The later analysis used no new phenotypic data to find candidate immune exposures, relying instead on TCR beta sequences and their occurrence across donors. Class I and class II HLA loci were covered by the typing at four-digit resolution.

Via the germline V gene, CDR1 is MNHEY and CDR2 SVGAGI. Measured from the cysteine to the phenylalanine, the CDR3 is 15 residues long. Just the 45-base CDR3 DNA is kept, in frame starting at base 1. Cut back by 5 bases and 5 bases, the V and J ends lie 16 bases apart. The full study reports these points: Because HLA typing was missing for some donors at each locus, association tests included only the typed subset. The study listed 150 to 200 TCR beta chains as associated with cytomegalovirus. A later genetic analysis associated a missense DCLRE1C variant with V-gene and J-gene trimming of TCR beta chains, and an independent cohort replicated the association. The sequencing pipeline was judged likely to have produced a cluster of highly shared sequence variants as a technical artifact. Because counts were too low, around 17 rarely observed V segments, including chromosome 9 orphons, were left out of the earlier analysis of over 550 of the donors. A few of the identified cytomegalovirus-associated TCR beta chains were confirmed in vitro to be specific for cytomegalovirus antigens. Correlated functional status among segregating V segments might reflect linkage disequilibrium, but an unknown experimental factor could not be ruled out. Roughly uniform sequencing depth across donors was assumed in presence/absence analyses, although this assumption may not hold. Most TCR sequences were seen in very few donors, while some public TCRs were found in many individuals. Compared with the roughly 600-donor mean, donors in an Asian-associated ancestry cluster had fewer N-insertions in productive TCRs, according to a later genetic analysis. In a later analysis, most CMV-associated TCR beta chains were found to appear HLA-restricted, with HLA associations seemingly driven largely by CMV exposure. When HLA alleles, especially DR and DQ, strongly co-occurred, attributing TCR associations to individual alleles was difficult. In a later analysis, TCR association rates were found to vary across HLA loci, with the most associated TCRs seen for DRB1 alleles and the fewest for HLA-C alleles. According to a later analysis, parvovirus B19, influenza, CMV and Epstein-Barr virus appeared linked to several top co-occurrence clusters. An earlier analysis of some 560 of the donors showed that most TCR beta V segments appeared in productive rearrangements either about 87% or about 30% of the time, which broadly matched IMGT annotations. The only immune exposure information available for the cohort was CMV serostatus. In this cohort, only TCR beta chains were sequenced, and detectable features were limited by the absence of alpha or paired-chain data. Cytomegalovirus status was reported to be diagnosed by the classifier with high specificity and sensitivity in both the original and validation cohorts. A further reported finding was that TCR beta sequences accurately predicted the HLA-A and HLA-B alleles for most subjects in the first cohort. The 87-base-pair reads could not distinguish some IMGT-functional V segments, including TRBV6-2 and TRBV6-3, so those segments were excluded. According to the authors, the approach could potentially be generalized to other disease states and immunological phenotypes. In a later analysis, HLA-associated TCR beta chains showed more clonal expansion and lower generation probabilities than non-associated chains that were equally common. Specific HLA alleles were associated with 15,000 to 20,000 TCR beta sequences at a false discovery rate of 0.05 in a later analysis.

To prepare the library, the immunoSEQ multiplex PCR assay was applied. For the multiplex PCR, a mixture combining 60 forward primers for TCR Vbeta segments and 13 reverse primers for TCR Jbeta segments was used. The CDR3 region of rearranged TCR beta genes was amplified from genomic DNA with a multiplex PCR assay. Amplified TCR beta libraries were sequenced as 87-base-pair reads on the Illumina HiSeq System. Regarding the original processing steps: In a later analysis, some 80 million unique TCR beta chains were counted across the roughly 700 repertoires, and about 10 million of these chains were shared by at least two donors. Raw reads were error-corrected and collapsed into unique sequences with a nearest-neighbor algorithm that merged closely related sequences to remove PCR and sequencing errors. Alignment of CDR3 sequences to IMGT reference sequences was used to assign V, D and J gene segments. For a sequence to be retained, a match of at least six nucleotides was required to both a V gene segment and a J gene segment. Rearrangements were called productive when the CDR3 lacked stop codons and stayed in frame with V and J; all others were non-productive. CDR3 was defined according to IMGT convention as the region running from the second conserved V-encoded cysteine to the conserved J-encoded phenylalanine. The earlier analysis of some 580 of the donors excluded any sequence lacking an unambiguous match to a single V gene segment. In an earlier analysis of approximately 610 of the donors, V segments were called functional above 56.7% productive rearrangements and were called segregating when the between-donor standard deviation exceeded 5%. To diagnose cytomegalovirus status from the catalog of TCR beta chain sequences, a statistical classification framework was built. A later analysis assigned V and J genes by comparing TCR nucleotide sequences with IMGT/GENE-DB human TR gene sequences. A later analysis assigned CDR3 sequences and most-parsimonious VDJ recombination scenarios with the TCRdist pipeline. In a later analysis, each TCR beta chain was defined by its CDR3 amino acid sequence together with its V-gene family, and reads lacking a unique V-gene family were excluded. In a later analysis, around 650 highly shared, low-generation-probability nucleotide sequences were removed to address suspected cross-contamination and a sequencing artifact. For each public chain, a later analysis derived a clonal expansion index from normalized ranks of inferred template counts within each repertoire. In a later analysis, generation probabilities were computed with a VDJ recombination model fitted to out-of-frame rearrangements, and the resulting probabilities were checked against IGoR. Hypergeometric tests were used in a later analysis to score TCR-TCR, TCR-HLA and TCR-CMV co-occurrence, with a repertoire-size bias correction applied to the TCR pairs. In a later analysis, false discovery rates were estimated by permuting HLA or CMV assignments 20 times. In a later analysis, co-occurring TCRs were grouped using DBSCAN, with TCRdist sequence similarity added in when clustering inside HLA-allele-positive subsets. Repertoires with fewer than 30,000 or more than 120,000 public chains were left out of co-occurrence clustering, as were five repertoires with anomalous nucleotide sharing. TCRdb retrieved this table from immuneACCESS and kept in-frame rearrangements only. Not all clones are present; in checked studies, unresolved V genes account for under half, and no reason is known for the remainder. From that table come the V and J calls and clone size; the DNA was used to work out D and trimming. The sample's records list about 210,000 clones. The ten largest clones take up roughly 0.98% of the sample.

The TCR was taken from a woman in her thirties in good health and CMV-seropositive. Source material: PBMCs. The chain is assembled from TRBV6-5 and TRBJ1-5, and the D gene may be TRBD1, 6 bases matching. The DNA sequence reads TGTGCCAGCAGTGCCTGGGGGGGCCCCGATCAGCCCCAGCATTTT. It is translated as CASSAWGGPDQPQHF.